This T cell receptor (beta chain) comes out of a study of shared clonotypes between healthy human individuals. CDR1 is MDHEN and CDR2 is SYDVKM in the germline V gene. The length of the CDR3 is 12 residues. V lost 8 bases and J 5 bases, leaving 12 bases between the germline ends. Naive CD8 cells lacked CD45RO and underwent positive selection for CCR7, leaving out terminally differentiated effector memory CD45RA+ cells. The protocol was immunoSEQ multiplex PCR, while the TCRdb copy is restricted to in-frame clones and leaves out a portion. The sample yields hundreds of thousands of clones, approximately 96% seen once.

The clonotype was recovered from a woman in her twenties or thirties in good health. This chain links TRBV28 with TRBJ1-2; D gene unclear. Sequencing was done on a sample of naive CD8+ T cells sorted from blood. The CDR3 coding sequence is TGTGCCAGCTCAAGTGGGCAATATGGCTACACCTTC. Amino acid sequence: CASSSGQYGYTF.